The clone carrying this T cell receptor beta chain was counted a single time. Its specificity is unknown. V was trimmed by 0 bases and J by 5 bases, leaving 20 bases between them. The CDR3 spans 18 residues. Germline CDR1 is SGHTA and CDR2 is FQGNSA. This record comes from a study of radiotherapy plus CTLA-4 blockade in lung cancer. Assay: immunoSEQ multiplex PCR; the TCRdb copy retains only in-frame clones and omits some. The data hold approximately 100,000 clones, with around 86% observed a single time. General study points: Response was reportedly best predicted by early blood T cell clone dynamics, with interferon-beta.

V is TRBV7-2 and J is TRBJ2-1; D might be TRBD1 (6 bases). The sample here was peripheral blood, taken from a patient treated with radiotherapy plus ipilimumab. The receptor was isolated from a human donor with non-small cell lung cancer who had a partial response to radiotherapy plus ipilimumab. The CDR3 nucleotides read TGTGCCAGCAGCTTAGCAGGGACCAGGGGACACCCTCACAATGAGCAGTTCTTC. Its translation is CASSLAGTRGHPHNEQFF.